A few counts support the clone carrying this T cell receptor (beta chain). This specimen comes from a study of radiotherapy plus CTLA-4 blockade in lung cancer. Generated by immunoSEQ multiplex PCR, the TCRdb table keeps only in-frame clones and is missing some. The sample has roughly 15,000 clones; 72% are singletons. CDR1 is MNHNS and CDR2 is SASEGT in the germline V gene. Trimming cost V 6 bases and J 5 bases; bases outside gene matches: 3. This CDR3 has 14 residues. Focal radiation was given together with CTLA-4 blockade (ipilimumab) to patients with chemo-refractory metastatic non-small-cell lung cancer.

The input for sequencing was peripheral blood, taken from a patient treated with radiotherapy plus ipilimumab. This rearrangement joins TRBV6-1 to TRBJ2-1; 11 nucleotides match TRBD2. This receptor was obtained from a human donor with non-small cell lung cancer whose response to radiotherapy plus ipilimumab could not be evaluated. CDR3 protein: CASRTSGAHNEQFF. The DNA for the CDR3 is TGTGCCAGCAGGACTAGCGGGGCCCACAATGAGCAGTTCTTC.